The entry below gives a single TCR beta chain sequence along with its context. Its antigen is not identified. cDNA libraries for TCR alpha and TCR beta, carrying sample barcodes and UMIs, came from 5'RACE with constant-segment primers. One entry per CDR3 protein, called by TCRdb with MiXCR from the 5' RACE reads. The repertoire consists of 450,000 or so distinct CDR3 sequences, with around a quarter occurring once and the leading ten covering around 12%. The ends were cut back, 0 bases at V and 2 bases at J, with 13 bases in the middle. CDR1 and CDR2 from the germline V gene are SGHRS and YFSETQ. The CDR3 runs to 16 residues. The record originates from a study of T-cell memory formation after mild COVID-19. Study information: TCR clusters were mostly donor specific.

General observations from the study: CD4+ contracting clones lay mainly in CM and EM, CD8+ ones in EMRA. A subset of responding clones appeared in pre-infection memory, suggesting cross-reactive memory joined.

This chain connects TRBV5-1 to TRBJ2-3; no clear D gene. Sequencing was done on a sample of PBMCs or a T cell subset sorted from them (not recorded which). The source of this sequence is an adult woman who had mild COVID-19 (a few samples of this study predate the infection). Cell type and time point are not known. The CDR3 is CASSLEVVLVTDTQYF. The CDR3 DNA reads TGCGCCAGCAGCTTGGAGGTGGTGCTGGTCACAGATACGCAGTATTTT.